This TCR beta chain was sequenced in a study of cytomegalovirus exposure and HLA in healthy donors. This table comes from immunoSEQ multiplex PCR, and its TCRdb copy is limited to in-frame clones, with some not included. The data contain approximately 150,000 clones, around 87% of them singletons. While the first cohort had fewer than 850 subjects, the donors belonged to the separate validation cohort of about 120 subjects. The sequence was obtained from a man between 18 and 29 years old in good health and CMV-seropositive. The sample comprised PBMCs.

CDR3 region: CATSRTGGPYNEQFF. The CDR3 nucleotides are TGTGCCACCAGCAGGACAGGGGGCCCCTACAATGAGCAGTTCTTC. V and J are TRBV15 and TRBJ2-1, with TRBD1 identical over 10 bases. The length of the CDR3 is 15 residues. Per the germline V gene, CDR1 is LNHNV and CDR2 is YYDKDF (reference sequence). V lost 3 bases and J lost 2; bases outside the gene matches: 1.